This is a list of T cell receptor beta chains from one sample in a study of CD8 T cells in ankylosing spondylitis. TCRdb recomputed calls from the 5' RACE reads with MiXCR, one row per CDR3 protein. This table has about 440,000 distinct CDR3 sequences, 17% appearing once. What was sequenced was blood, either unsorted or a sorted T cell fraction (not recorded which). These receptors all stem from a male donor with ankylosing spondylitis. Both conserved end residues are part of each CDR3. D genes are given only for firm matches. Clone size appears in some rows only: once, few, many, or a class for an expanded clone.

>.|TRBV20-1|.|TRBJ1-2
TGCAGTGCTAGAGCAGGGTCCTATGGCTACACCTTC
CSARAGSYGYTF
>once|TRBV4-1|.|TRBJ2-3
TGCGCCAGCAGCCCTGATAGGGGAGCGTCTGGGCAGTATTTT
CASSPDRGASGQYF
>few|TRBV25-1|.|TRBJ2-7
TGTGCCAGCAGTGATAAAGGTTCCGCCTACGAGCAGTACTTC
CASSDKGSAYEQYF
>many|TRBV4-2|TRBD2|TRBJ2-1
TGTGCCAGCAGCCAAGTCCCAGCGGGAGTGGGTTACAATGAGCAGTTCTTC
CASSQVPAGVGYNEQFF
>few|TRBV20-1|.|TRBJ1-5
TGCAGTGCCGGAGGGGGGGGGAATCAGCCCCAGCATTTT
CSAGGGGNQPQHF
>.|TRBV15|.|TRBJ2-3
TGTGCCACCAGCAGAGTCTCGGCGGGATTCACAGATACGCAGTATTTT
CATSRVSAGFTDTQYF
>few|TRBV20-1|TRBD2|TRBJ2-1
TGCAGTGCTAACAATCCGGGACTAGAGCAGTTCTTC
CSANNPGLEQFF
>.|TRBV7-9|.|TRBJ2-4
TGTGCCAGCAGCTTAATCGTTTCGGGGGAGGCCAAAAACATTCAGTACTTC
CASSLIVSGEAKNIQYF
>.|TRBV12-3/TRBV12-4|.|TRBJ1-2
TGTGCCAGCAGCCGGGTCCCAAGGGACTATGGCTACACCTTC
CASSRVPRDYGYTF
>few|TRBV6-2/TRBV6-3|TRBD2|TRBJ2-6
TGTGCCAGCAGTTACACTACCGGGACTAGCGGTCTCTCTGGGGCCAACGTCCTGACTTTC
CASSYTTGTSGLSGANVLTF
>few|TRBV5-1|.|TRBJ2-5
TGCGCCAGCAGCATTCTGACAGGCCAAGAGACCCAGTACTTC
CASSILTGQETQYF
>many|TRBV29-1|.|TRBJ2-2
TGCAGCGTACGACAGGTGTACACCGGGGAGCTGTTTTTT
CSVRQVYTGELFF
>many|TRBV11-2|TRBD2|TRBJ2-1
TGTGCCAGGCCAGGGGGCGCGGGACTAGCGAGCTACAATGAGCAGTTCTTC
CARPGGAGLASYNEQFF
>.|TRBV2|.|TRBJ2-1
TGTGCCAGTCATCAGGGCAATGAGCAGTTCTTC
CASHQGNEQFF
>.|TRBV20-1|.|TRBJ1-2
TGCAGTGCTAGGGTTGCCAACTCCGGCAGGGGCTATGGCTACACCTTC
CSARVANSGRGYGYTF
>few|TRBV4-3|TRBD2|TRBJ2-1
TGCGCCAGCAGCCAAGTATCTAGCGGGAGAACGAGCGGAGGGAATGAGCAGTTCTTC
CASSQVSSGRTSGGNEQFF
>.|TRBV20-1|.|TRBJ2-2
TGCAGTGCTATCCCTGGGCAGGCTCGCACCGGGGAGCTGTTTTTT
CSAIPGQARTGELFF
>few|TRBV5-1|TRBD2|TRBJ2-7
TGCGCCAGCAGCTCACTAGCGGGGGGCCTCGCCTACGAGCAGTACTTC
CASSSLAGGLAYEQYF
>few|TRBV3-1|TRBD2|TRBJ2-1
TGTGCCAGCACCAAAGACCCTAGCGGCTTTCCGGGTGAGCAGTTCTTC
CASTKDPSGFPGEQFF
>few|TRBV5-6|TRBD1|TRBJ1-1
TGTGCCAGCAGCTCGACAGGGGGCGTTCAGAGAACTGAAGCTTTCTTT
CASSSTGGVQRTEAFF
>few|TRBV9|.|TRBJ2-7
TGTGCCAGCAGCGTAGCTCCAGGAGGGCCCTTCTACGAGCAGTACTTC
CASSVAPGGPFYEQYF
>.|TRBV27|TRBD2|TRBJ2-3
TGTGCCAGCGCTAGCGGGGACCTGGGGGATACGCAGTATTTT
CASASGDLGDTQYF
>many|TRBV12-3/TRBV12-4|.|TRBJ2-7
TGTGCCAGCAGACGAGACCCCTCCTACGAGCAGTACTTC
CASRRDPSYEQYF
>.|TRBV11-2|.|TRBJ2-7
TGTGCCAGCAGCCCCTACCTGGGTGCGGGGAGCGAGCAGTACTTC
CASSPYLGAGSEQYF
>.|TRBV3-1|TRBD2|TRBJ2-1
TGTGCCTGCAGCCAAGATTGGACTAGCGGGAGTTTGTACAATGAGCAGTTCTTC
CACSQDWTSGSLYNEQFF
>few|TRBV12-3/TRBV12-4|.|TRBJ1-2
TGTGCCAGCAGTCCACGGATGAGGGATGGCTACACCTTC
CASSPRMRDGYTF
>many|TRBV9|.|TRBJ2-5
TGTGCCAGCAGCGTAGGAGGGGGTGCTACCCGGGAGACCCAGTACTTC
CASSVGGGATRETQYF
>.|TRBV12-3/TRBV12-4|TRBD1|TRBJ1-3
TGTGCCAGTGGGGGACAGGGGTTTGGAAACACCATATATTTT
CASGGQGFGNTIYF
>many|TRBV18|TRBD2|TRBJ2-1
TGTGCCAGCTCACCCACGGGACTAGCGGTCGAGCAGTTCTTC
CASSPTGLAVEQFF
>few|TRBV20-1|.|TRBJ2-4
TGCAGTGCTAGAGATAAAGGACTCGGAGCCATTCAGTACTTC
CSARDKGLGAIQYF
>.|TRBV20-1|.|TRBJ2-1
TGCAGTGCCCCCAGCGCAGGTAGCGGAATAAATGAGCAGTTCTTC
CSAPSAGSGINEQFF
>.|TRBV9|.|TRBJ1-2
TGTGCCAGCAGCGTAGCGGTTCGGGCTGAGGGTATGGGTGGCTACACCTTC
CASSVAVRAEGMGGYTF
>.|TRBV6-2/TRBV6-3|.|TRBJ2-2
TGTGCCAGCAGTTACTGGACTGACACCGGGGAGCTGTTTTTT
CASSYWTDTGELFF
>.|TRBV20-1|.|TRBJ2-2
TGCAGTGCTAGATCGGGTCGGGGCACCGGGGAGCTGTTTTTT
CSARSGRGTGELFF
>once|TRBV28|.|TRBJ1-1
TGTGCCAGCAGTGGGGTCTCCCCGGGCACTGAAGCTTTCTTT
CASSGVSPGTEAFF
>.|TRBV12-3/TRBV12-4|.|TRBJ2-5
TGTGCCAGCAGTCCTCCCCCCGGGGGACAAGAGACCCAGTACTTC
CASSPPPGGQETQYF
>few|TRBV20-1|TRBD2|TRBJ2-5
TGCAGTGCTAGAGAGGCGGGGGGCATGGCTGAGACCCAGTACTTC
CSAREAGGMAETQYF
>few|TRBV6-2/TRBV6-3|.|TRBJ2-3
TGTGCCAGCAGTTATACTAGCACAGATACGCAGTATTTT
CASSYTSTDTQYF
>.|TRBV4-1|TRBD1|TRBJ2-2
TGCGCCAGCAGCCAGCTTACAGGGGGCTCCGGGGAGCTGTTTTTT
CASSQLTGGSGELFF
>.|TRBV9|TRBD1|TRBJ2-1
TGTGCCAGCAGCGCCTTTGACAGGGGGATCCAAAATGAGCAGTTCTTC
CASSAFDRGIQNEQFF
>few|TRBV12-3/TRBV12-4|.|TRBJ1-5
TGTGCCAGCAGGCCAGGGGATAGCAATCAGCCCCAGCATTTT
CASRPGDSNQPQHF
>few|TRBV10-3|TRBD1|TRBJ1-4
TGTGCCATCGCCGAAGGGCAGGGGGAGAAACTGTTTTTT
CAIAEGQGEKLFF
>.|TRBV12-1|.|TRBJ2-7
TGTGCCAGCAGCTGGAACCTCAGCGGGGGGCTCTCCGAGCAGTACTTC
CASSWNLSGGLSEQYF
>.|TRBV6-1|TRBD1|TRBJ2-5
TGTGCCAGCAGAAGGACAGGGGATGAGACCCAGTACTTC
CASRRTGDETQYF
>.|TRBV5-1|.|TRBJ2-1
TGCGCCAGTCAATTCGTTGTGGGTGGTGAGCAGTTCTTC
CASQFVVGGEQFF
>few|TRBV10-2|.|TRBJ1-1
TGCGCCAGCAGTCCAGCAGGGTTTGGCACTGAAGCTTTCTTT
CASSPAGFGTEAFF
>few|TRBV12-3/TRBV12-4|.|TRBJ1-1
TGTGCCAGCAGTTTTCTTAGTGTTTCGAACACTGAAGCTTTCTTT
CASSFLSVSNTEAFF
>.|TRBV6-6|.|TRBJ1-1
TGTGCCAGCACCCCCCGGGAGAACACTGAAGCTTTCTTT
CASTPRENTEAFF
>.|TRBV6-1|.|TRBJ2-5
TGTGCCAGCAGCGAGAAGCTGATCCAGTACTTC
CASSEKLIQYF
>many|TRBV15|.|TRBJ2-5
TGTGCCACCAGCAGAGATCGCAGGGGAGAGACCCAGTACTTC
CATSRDRRGETQYF
>.|TRBV6-1|.|TRBJ1-1
TGTGCCAGCAGACAGGATGATAGGGGTGAAGCTTTCTTT
CASRQDDRGEAFF